One and the same sample provided the 10 T cell receptor beta chains below, sequenced in a study of T cell repertoires in cytomegalovirus infection. MiXCR, run by TCRdb on the reads, gives a single entry per CDR3 protein. Altogether around 530,000 distinct CDR3 sequences are present, approximately 17% being singletons, with the ten largest covering approximately 24%. Sequenced: CD8+ T cells from PBMCs. The source is a human donor in good health (CMV status not recorded). Some clones in this sample may be carry-over from other donors' samples.

V usage is TRBV15 and J usage is TRBJ2-5, with 8 bases fitting TRBD1. Germline V gene data show CDR1 as LNHNV and CDR2 as YYDKDF (reference sequence). There are 15 residues in the CDR3. V gave up 0 bases and J gave up 7 bases; unmatched junction bases: 7. CDR3 in DNA: TGTGCCACCAGCAGAGACGGGACAGGACAGCTGACCCAGTACTTC. Amino acid sequence: CATSRDGTGQLTQYF.

This clonotype was counted many times. This chain links TRBV27 with TRBJ2-1, with a tentative D call TRBD1 (7 bases). Trimming removed 9 bases at V and 6 bases at J, with 9 bases between. This CDR3 is 11 amino acids long. Germline CDR1 is MNHEY and CDR2 is SMNVEV (reference sequence). Here the CDR3 reads CASQGGNEQFF. The CDR3 nucleotides read TGTGCCAGTCAGGGGGGCAATGAGCAGTTCTTC.

This clonotype was seen ten or more times. The chain has TRBV6-2 or TRBV6-3 and TRBJ2-1, with 12 bases fitting TRBD2. Germline values: CDR1 MNHEY, CDR2 SVGEGT. The CDR3 is made up of 16 amino acids. The trim removed 2 bases at V and 3 bases at J, leaving 2 bases unmatched. The CDR3 reads CASSYPTSGGYNEQFF. CDR3 nucleotides: TGTGCCAGCAGTTACCCGACTAGCGGGGGCTACAATGAGCAGTTCTTC.

This clonotype appeared a few times. The genes are TRBV5-4 and TRBJ1-2, with 9 bases aligning to TRBD1. Germline-derived CDR1 and CDR2 are SGHNT and YYREEE (reference sequence). J gave up 3 bases and V 3 bases, and 3 bases lay outside the gene matches. The CDR3 consists of 14 residues. For the CDR3, the DNA is TGTGCCAGCAGCTGGCGGGACAGGGACTATGGCTACACCTTC. Amino acids: CASSWRDRDYGYTF. Full variable domain (rest looked up from reference TRBV5-4 and TRBJ1-2): ETGVTQSPTHLIKTRGQQVTLRCSSQSGHNTVSWYQQALGQGPQFIFQYYREEENGRGNFPPRFSGLQFPNYSSELNVNALELDDSALYLCASSWRDRDYGYTFGSGTRLTVV.

The gene calls are TRBV9 and TRBJ2-6; D is ambiguous. The CDR3 runs 13 residues. Germline V gene sequence: CDR1 SGDLS, CDR2 YYNGEE. The V and J ends lost 5 bases and 0 bases respectively, with 3 bases between them. For the CDR3, the DNA is TGTGCCAGCAGTGACTCTGGGGCCAACGTCCTGACTTTC. Protein product: CASSDSGANVLTF.

This clonotype was recorded a few times. The chain couples TRBV12-3 or TRBV12-4 to TRBJ2-4; D not certain. Deletions cut 6 bases from V and 1 base from J, with 10 bases between. The CDR3 is made up of 14 amino acids. The chain's CDR3 is CASRDPMAKNIQYF. DNA for the CDR3: TGTGCCAGCAGAGACCCCATGGCCAAAAACATTCAGTACTTC.

The J gene is TRBJ2-7, the V gene TRBV15; 9 nucleotides match TRBD1. Germline CDR1 and CDR2: LNHNV and YYDKDF (reference sequence). The CDR3 loop spans 14 amino acids. V was clipped by 4 bases and J by 1 base; unmatched bases: 2. The CDR3 DNA follows: TGTGCCACCAGCATCGACAGGGGGTCCTACGAGCAGTACTTC. Translation: CATSIDRGSYEQYF. Using reference TRBV15 and TRBJ2-7 for the parts outside the CDR3, the full variable domain is DAMVIQNPRYQVTQFGKPVTLSCSQTLNHNVMYWYQQKSSQAPKLLFHYYDKDFNNEADTPDNFQSRRPNTSFCFLDIRSPGLGDTAMYLCATSIDRGSYEQYFGPGTRLTVT.

At least ten counts were recorded for this clonotype. The chain combines TRBV28 with TRBJ1-3; 7 bases are shared with TRBD1. Germline CDR1 MDHEN, CDR2 SYDVKM. The junction had 18 bases not matched to a gene; V was cut back by 6 bases and J by 10 bases. CDR3 length: 16 residues. The CDR3 loop reads CASRPPPGQKRTTIYF. The CDR3 region has the DNA TGTGCCAGCAGGCCGCCACCGGGACAGAAAAGAACGACCATATATTTT.

This clonotype was recorded many times. J is TRBJ2-1 and V is TRBV6-1; the D gene is possibly TRBD2 (5 bases). Germline-derived CDR1 and CDR2 are MNHNS and SASEGT. V was cut by 9 bases and J by 2 bases, with 17 bases left in between. CDR3 size: 15 residues. DNA for the CDR3: TGTGCCAGTCGGGATGGCGAGGCCCCCTACAATGAGCAGTTCTTC. Amino acid sequence: CASRDGEAPYNEQFF.

Regarding this clonotype: A much larger clone lies a single base off, so this may be a read error. The chain uses TRBV10-3 and TRBJ2-1; D perhaps matches TRBD1 (6 bases). CDR1 is ENHRY, CDR2 SYGVKD, per germline. CDR3 length equals 14 residues. V was clipped by 2 bases and J by 8 bases, with 13 bases between them. Written as DNA, the CDR3 is TGTGCCATCAGTGAGCCAGGACAGACCTATGAGCAGTTCTTC. This codes for CAISEPGQTYEQFF.